These T cell receptor beta chains were read from a single sample in a study of cytomegalovirus exposure and HLA in healthy donors. Repertoires were generated with immunoSEQ multiplex PCR, while TCRdb's copy carries only in-frame clones and drops some. The table shows around 120,000 clones, with approximately 81% occurring only once. The material sequenced was PBMCs. Receptor source: a man younger than 40 in good health and CMV-seropositive. Each CDR3 is given with its conserved first and last residue. D genes are given only for firm matches. A row's size may be missing; if present it is once, few, many or a size class.

J gene,D gene,clone size,V gene,CDR3 DNA,CDR3 protein
TRBJ1-2,TRBD1,.,TRBV6-6,TGTGCCAGCAGTTACCAGGACAGGGGGCCCTATGGCTACACCTTC,CASSYQDRGPYGYTF
TRBJ2-7,.,.,TRBV7-2,TGTGCCAGCAGCTTAGGTGGAGGGACGTTTGTGCGAGAGCAGTACTTC,CASSLGGGTFVREQYF
TRBJ1-3,TRBD1,.,TRBV7-9,TGTTCCAGCAGCGCCTTATGGACAGGGGCGGGAAACACCATATATTTT,CSSSALWTGAGNTIYF
TRBJ2-7,.,.,TRBV4-2,TGTGCCAGCAGCCAAGTCCGTTTAGACGAGCAGTACTTC,CASSQVRLDEQYF
TRBJ2-6,.,once,TRBV7-3,TGTGCCAGCGCCGAACGGGGGTTTGGGGCCAACGGCCTGACTTTC,CASAERGFGANGLTF
TRBJ2-1,.,.,TRBV7-3,TGTGCCAGCAGCACCCCGGGACTCAGTGAGCAGTTCTTC,CASSTPGLSEQFF
TRBJ2-7,TRBD1,.,TRBV6-1,TGTGCCAGCAGTGATTCAGCAGGGGGCCACGCCGAGCAGTACTTC,CASSDSAGGHAEQYF
TRBJ2-1,.,.,TRBV6-4,TGTGCCAGCTCGGTGAATGAGCAGTTCTTC,CASSVNEQFF
TRBJ2-2,.,.,TRBV18,TGTACCAGCTCACCACCTTCGAAGGACTTAAACACCGGGGAGCTGTTTTTT,CTSSPPSKDLNTGELFF
TRBJ2-2,TRBD2,.,TRBV10-3,TGTGCCATTTCACTAGCGGGTTCCACCGGGGAGCTGTTTTTT,CAISLAGSTGELFF
TRBJ1-4,TRBD1,few,TRBV29-1,TGCAGCGTGAAGTACGGGACAGGGAATGAAAAACTGTTTTTT,CSVKYGTGNEKLFF
TRBJ2-3,.,few,TRBV5-1,TGCGCCAGCAGCTTCCAACGAGGAACCGATACGCAGTATTTT,CASSFQRGTDTQYF
TRBJ1-3,.,.,TRBV10-3,TGTGCCATCAGTTCCGGGGGCTCTGGAAACACCATATATTTT,CAISSGGSGNTIYF
TRBJ1-2,TRBD1,.,TRBV5-1,TGCGCCAGCAGCTTCGACAGGGGGCTTAACTATGGCTACACCTTC,CASSFDRGLNYGYTF
TRBJ2-3,.,.,TRBV5-1,TGCGCCAGCAGCTCGGGGTCACGCACAGATACGCAGTATTTT,CASSSGSRTDTQYF
TRBJ2-6,.,.,TRBV19,TGTGCCAGTAGTATCGGTGGGGCCAACGTCCTGACTTTC,CASSIGGANVLTF
TRBJ2-7,TRBD1,.,TRBV20-1,TGCAGTGCCCCCGTGACAGGGGGGCAGTACTTC,CSAPVTGGQYF
TRBJ1-2,.,.,TRBV10-3,TGTGCCATCAGTGAGCGGGGAAGTACTAACTATGGCTACACCTTC,CAISERGSTNYGYTF
TRBJ1-2,TRBD1,few,TRBV28,TGTGCCAGCAGTCCCCGGGACAGAAATAACTATGGCTACACCTTC,CASSPRDRNNYGYTF
TRBJ1-5,.,.,TRBV6-5,TGTGCCAGCAGTTACTCTTCGAGGACAAGGGAGCCCCAGCATTTT,CASSYSSRTREPQHF
TRBJ1-1,.,.,TRBV4-1,TGCGCCAGCAGACGGACAGCGTTCGGGAGGATGAACACTGAAGCTTTCTTT,CASRRTAFGRMNTEAFF
TRBJ2-1,.,.,TRBV7-7,TGTGCTAGCAGCTTAGCACGGGGTAATGAGCAGTTCTTC,CASSLARGNEQFF
TRBJ2-7,TRBD2,.,TRBV4-3,TGCGCCAGCAGCCGAGGACTAGCGGGAGAAAGCAGCTCCTACGAGCAGTACTTC,CASSRGLAGESSSYEQYF
TRBJ1-1,.,once,TRBV4-2,TGTGCCAGCAGCCCCCAGGTAAGGGGGAACACTGAAGCTTTCTTT,CASSPQVRGNTEAFF
TRBJ2-1,.,.,TRBV2,TGTGCCAGCAGTGGCCCAGGGCGCAATGAGCAGTTCTTC,CASSGPGRNEQFF
TRBJ2-7,TRBD1,.,TRBV5-4,TGTGCCAGCAGCTTCCATACAGGGGCCTACGAGCAGTACTTC,CASSFHTGAYEQYF
TRBJ2-7,.,.,TRBV5-1,TGCGCCAGCAGCTTGGCCCCCCAGGCAAACATCTACGAGCAGTACTTC,CASSLAPQANIYEQYF
TRBJ2-7,.,.,TRBV15,TGTGCCACCAGCAGACCGAGGGACGAGCAGTACTTC,CATSRPRDEQYF
TRBJ2-5,TRBD2,.,TRBV7-9,TGTGCCAGCAGCTTACCACTAGCGGGGCCCCAAGAGACCCAGTACTTC,CASSLPLAGPQETQYF
TRBJ2-5,.,.,TRBV6-1,TGTGCCAGCAGAATCACATTCTCCCAAGAGACCCAGTACTTC,CASRITFSQETQYF
TRBJ1-5,.,once,TRBV10-3,TGTGCCATCAGTCCCGGAGATCAGCCCCAGCATTTT,CAISPGDQPQHF
TRBJ1-5,.,.,TRBV19,TGTGCCAGTTCCGCTACCAGCGGATATAGCAATCAGCCCCAGCATTTT,CASSATSGYSNQPQHF
TRBJ2-3,TRBD2,.,TRBV30,TGTGCCTGGAGTGTATCCAGCGGGGCCCTTACGCAGTATTTT,CAWSVSSGALTQYF
TRBJ2-7,TRBD1,.,TRBV9,TGTGCCAGCAGCGTAGGACAGGGGGTGACGAGCTCCTACGAGCAGTACTTC,CASSVGQGVTSSYEQYF
TRBJ1-3,.,.,TRBV30,TGTGCCTGGAGCCGCCAGGGTCTCTCTGGAAACACCATATATTTT,CAWSRQGLSGNTIYF
TRBJ1-1,.,.,TRBV7-8,TGTGCCAGCAGCTTAATCGCGCGGGCCAGCTCGAACACTGAAGCTTTCTTT,CASSLIARASSNTEAFF
TRBJ2-1,TRBD2,.,TRBV10-3,TGTGCCATCAGTGAATTAGTCGGAGGCGGGAGGGTTGAGCAGTTCTTC,CAISELVGGGRVEQFF
TRBJ2-2,.,.,TRBV11-2,TGTGCCAGCAGCTATATTAAGGGGACTCCGGGGGGGGAGCTGTTTTTT,CASSYIKGTPGGELFF
TRBJ2-7,TRBD1,.,TRBV7-6,TGTGCCAGCAGCTTGAGCACCGGGACAGGATCCTACGAGCAGTACTTC,CASSLSTGTGSYEQYF
TRBJ2-3,.,.,TRBV9,TGTGCCAGCGGCCGGCAGGGGTTTACAGATACGCAGTATTTT,CASGRQGFTDTQYF
TRBJ2-5,.,.,TRBV2,TGTGCCAGTTCCGGGATGGGCGAGACCCAGTACTTC,CASSGMGETQYF
TRBJ2-3,TRBD2,few,TRBV7-9,TGTGCCAGCAGTTTTAGCGGGAGTGGCCCCCCCACAGATACGCAGTATTTT,CASSFSGSGPPTDTQYF
TRBJ2-2,.,.,TRBV6-4,TGTGCCAGCAGTCCGGGGTCCGGCGGAGCCGGGGAGCTGTTTTTT,CASSPGSGGAGELFF
TRBJ2-7,TRBD1,.,TRBV9,TGTGCCAGCAGCGTAGCTACTGGACAGGGTGTCTACGAGCAGTACTTC,CASSVATGQGVYEQYF
TRBJ2-3,.,.,TRBV27,TGTGCCAGCAGCCGAATACTAGATATTAGCACAGATACGCAGTATTTT,CASSRILDISTDTQYF